This T cell receptor beta chain emerged from a study of blood T cell repertoires in COVID-19. Turning to the study itself: There were acute and convalescent COVID-19 samples, and they came from the United States, Italy and Spain. T cells, B-cell-depleted T cells, or PBMCs supplied cDNA or gDNA.

The V gene's germline CDR1 is MNHEY and CDR2 SMNVEV (reference sequence). This CDR3 has 14 residues. With 5 bases clipped from V and 0 bases from J, the junction kept 1 base outside the gene matches. The table came from immunoSEQ multiplex PCR; TCRdb's copy has only in-frame clones and leaves some out. The sample records 50,000 to 70,000 clones, 90% being singletons. The genes are TRBV27 and TRBJ2-3; 8 bases agree with TRBD1. The TCR originated in a human donor with active COVID-19. The donor label of this sample is uncertain. Specimen: peripheral blood. CDR3 sequence (DNA): TGTGCCAGCAGTCGGACAGGGAGCACAGATACGCAGTATTTT. Amino acid sequence: CASSRTGSTDTQYF.